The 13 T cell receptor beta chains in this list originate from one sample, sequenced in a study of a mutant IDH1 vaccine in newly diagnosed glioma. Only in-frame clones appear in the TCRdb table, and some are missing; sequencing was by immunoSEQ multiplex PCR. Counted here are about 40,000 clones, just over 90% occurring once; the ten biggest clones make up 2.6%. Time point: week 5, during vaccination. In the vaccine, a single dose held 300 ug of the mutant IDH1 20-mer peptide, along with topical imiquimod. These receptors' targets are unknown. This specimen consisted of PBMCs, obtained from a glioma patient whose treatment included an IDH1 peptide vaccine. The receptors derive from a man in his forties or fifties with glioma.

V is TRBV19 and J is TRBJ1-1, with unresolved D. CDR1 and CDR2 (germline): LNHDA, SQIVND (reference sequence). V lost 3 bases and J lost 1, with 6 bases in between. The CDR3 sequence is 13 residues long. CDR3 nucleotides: TGTGCCAGTAGTATGCTCGGGAACACTGAAGCTTTCTTT. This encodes CASSMLGNTEAFF.

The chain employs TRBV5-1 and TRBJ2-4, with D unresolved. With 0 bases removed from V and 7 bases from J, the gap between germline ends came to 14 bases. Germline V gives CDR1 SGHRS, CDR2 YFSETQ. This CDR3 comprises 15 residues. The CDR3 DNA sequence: TGCGCCAGCAGCTTGGCCCGGCAGCAGGCGAACATTCAGTACTTC. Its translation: CASSLARQQANIQYF.

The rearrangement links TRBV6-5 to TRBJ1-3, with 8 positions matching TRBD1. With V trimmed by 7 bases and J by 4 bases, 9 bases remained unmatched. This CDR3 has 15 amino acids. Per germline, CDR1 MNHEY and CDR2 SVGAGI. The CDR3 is CASKGRGRSGNTIYF. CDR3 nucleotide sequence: TGTGCCAGCAAGGGCAGGGGGCGTTCAGGAAACACCATATATTTT.

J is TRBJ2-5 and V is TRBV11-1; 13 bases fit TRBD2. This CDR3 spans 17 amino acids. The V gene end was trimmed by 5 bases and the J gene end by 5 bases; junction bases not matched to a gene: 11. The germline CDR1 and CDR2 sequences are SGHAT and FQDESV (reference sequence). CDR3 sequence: CASSDTSGGAVRETQYF. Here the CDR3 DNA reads TGTGCCAGCAGCGACACTAGCGGGGGGGCAGTTCGGGAGACCCAGTACTTC. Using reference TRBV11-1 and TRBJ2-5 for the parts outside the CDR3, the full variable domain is EAEVAQSPRYKITEKSQAVAFWCDPISGHATLYWYRQILGQGPELLVQFQDESVVDDSQLPKDRFSAERLKGVDSTLKIQPAELGDSAMYLCASSDTSGGAVRETQYFGPGTRLLVL.

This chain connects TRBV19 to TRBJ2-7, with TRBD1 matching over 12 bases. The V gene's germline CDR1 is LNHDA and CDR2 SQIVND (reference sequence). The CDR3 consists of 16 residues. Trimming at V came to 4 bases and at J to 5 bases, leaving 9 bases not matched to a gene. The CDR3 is CASSKGDRGLPHEQYF. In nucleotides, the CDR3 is TGTGCCAGTAGTAAAGGGGACAGGGGGCTCCCCCACGAGCAGTACTTC.

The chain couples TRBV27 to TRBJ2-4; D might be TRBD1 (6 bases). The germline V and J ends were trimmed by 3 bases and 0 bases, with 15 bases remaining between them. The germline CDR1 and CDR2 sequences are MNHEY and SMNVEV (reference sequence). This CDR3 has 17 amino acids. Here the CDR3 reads CASSFHPPGVAKNIQYF. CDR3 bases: TGTGCCAGCAGTTTCCACCCTCCAGGGGTAGCCAAAAACATTCAGTACTTC.

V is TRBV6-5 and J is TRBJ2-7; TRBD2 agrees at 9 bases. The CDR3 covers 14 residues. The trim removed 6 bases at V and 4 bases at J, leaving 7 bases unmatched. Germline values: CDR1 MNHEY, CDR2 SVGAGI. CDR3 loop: CASRTTSGRYEQYF. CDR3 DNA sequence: TGTGCCAGCAGGACGACTAGCGGAAGATACGAGCAGTACTTC.

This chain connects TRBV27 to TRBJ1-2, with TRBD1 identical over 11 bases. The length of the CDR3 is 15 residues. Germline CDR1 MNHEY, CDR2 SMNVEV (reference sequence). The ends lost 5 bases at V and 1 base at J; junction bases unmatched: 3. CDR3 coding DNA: TGTGCCAGCAGTCTCGGGACAGGGGGTAACTATGGCTACACCTTC. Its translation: CASSLGTGGNYGYTF.

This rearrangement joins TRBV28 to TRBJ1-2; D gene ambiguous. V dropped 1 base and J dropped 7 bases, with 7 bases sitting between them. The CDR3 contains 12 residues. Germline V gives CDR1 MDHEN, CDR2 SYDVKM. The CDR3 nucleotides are TGTGCCAGCAGTTTATCTCCGGTTGGCTACACCTTC. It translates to CASSLSPVGYTF.

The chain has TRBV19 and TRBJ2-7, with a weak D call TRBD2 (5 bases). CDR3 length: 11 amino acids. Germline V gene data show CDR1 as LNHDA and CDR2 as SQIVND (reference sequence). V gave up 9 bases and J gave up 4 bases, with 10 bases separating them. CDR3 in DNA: TGTGCCAGCGGGGAACTGTACGAGCAGTACTTC. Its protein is CASGELYEQYF.

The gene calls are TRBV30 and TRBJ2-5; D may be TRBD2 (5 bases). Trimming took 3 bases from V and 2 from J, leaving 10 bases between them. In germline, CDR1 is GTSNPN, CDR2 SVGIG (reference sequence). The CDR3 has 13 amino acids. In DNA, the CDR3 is TGTGCCTGGAGGTCAAGCGGACAAGAGACCCAGTACTTC. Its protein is CAWRSSGQETQYF.

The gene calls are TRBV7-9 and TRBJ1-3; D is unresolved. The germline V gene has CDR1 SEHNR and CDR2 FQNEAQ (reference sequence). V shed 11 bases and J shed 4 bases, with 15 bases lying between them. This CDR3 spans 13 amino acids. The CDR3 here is CAVHPVSGNTIYF. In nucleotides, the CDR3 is TGTGCCGTCCATCCGGTATCGGGAAACACCATATATTTT.

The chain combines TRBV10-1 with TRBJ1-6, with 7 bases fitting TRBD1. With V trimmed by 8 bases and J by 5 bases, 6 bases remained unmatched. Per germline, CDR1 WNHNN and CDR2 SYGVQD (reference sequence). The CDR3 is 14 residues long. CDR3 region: CASLGQINNSPLHF. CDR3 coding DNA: TGCGCCAGCCTGGGACAGATAAATAATTCACCCCTCCACTTT.